This entry describes one T cell receptor (beta chain). Reverse transcription of roughly 0.45 to 1 ug RNA used random hexamers. The amplification used immunoSEQ multiplex PCR on TCR beta CDR3; it spanned 54 Vbeta and 13 Jbeta. TCRdb itself ran the immunoSEQ multiplex PCR reads through MiXCR, one entry per CDR3 protein. The sample has some 180,000 distinct CDR3 sequences, just under 95% seen once; the top ten hold about 0.1%. This record comes from a study of CD8 T cells in Susac syndrome. All included Susac syndrome patients satisfied recently defined diagnostic criteria for definite or probable disease. This receptor was obtained from a human donor with Susac syndrome. Sequencing was carried out using CD4+ T cells from PBMCs.

CDR3 amino acids: CASRPRLASYEQYF. The DNA of the CDR3 is TGTGCCAGCAGACCACGACTAGCCTCCTACGAGCAGTACTTC. The genes are TRBV7-2 and TRBJ2-7; TRBD2 aligns across 7 bases. This CDR3 spans 14 amino acids. Germline loops: CDR1 SGHTA, CDR2 FQGNSA. The V segment lost 6 bases and the J segment 0 bases; nucleotides outside the gene matches: 5. Filled out from reference TRBV7-2 and TRBJ2-7, the complete variable domain reads GAGVSQSPSNKVTEKGKDVELRCDPISGHTALYWYRQSLGQGLEFLIYFQGNSAPDKSGLPSDRFSAERTGGSVSTLTIQRTQQEDSAVYLCASRPRLASYEQYFGPGTRLTVT.